This passage covers 5 T cell receptor beta chains from one sample sequenced in a study of shared clonotypes between healthy human individuals. Profiled with immunoSEQ multiplex PCR; TCRdb holds only in-frame clones, not every one. Of 490,000 or so clones listed, over 60% are singletons. The specimen was PBMCs. The receptors come from a woman aged 40-49 years in good health. Some clones in this sample may be carry-over from other donors' samples.

V is TRBV27 and J is TRBJ2-7, with 10 bases matching TRBD2. The CDR3 totals 15 residues. Germline trimming cut 5 bases from V and 1 base from J; bases unmatched to any gene: 5. Germline CDR1 reads MNHEY; CDR2 reads SMNVEV (reference sequence). The CDR3 DNA sequence: TGTGCCAGCAGTCCCTCTAGCGGGGGATCCTACGAGCAGTACTTC. Protein: CASSPSSGGSYEQYF.

As to this clone: At one end, the junction sequence differs from germline, possibly due to a read error. The chain has TRBV7-6 and TRBJ1-4; D is perhaps TRBD1 (6 bases). The CDR3 is 12 amino acids. CDR1 is SGHVS and CDR2 is FNYEAQ in the germline V gene. CDR3 region: CASSHAADSMIF. CDR3 bases: TGTGCCAGCAGCCACGCCGCGGACAGTATGATTTTT.

This clone came up once. The chain uses TRBV5-1 and TRBJ2-7; 8 bases are a match to TRBD1. With 5 bases clipped from V and 2 bases from J, the junction kept 6 bases outside the gene matches. Germline CDR1 SGHRS, CDR2 YFSETQ. The CDR3 is 14 residues long. CDR3 sequence reads: CASSNGQGAYEQYF. The CDR3 coding sequence is TGCGCCAGCAGTAACGGACAGGGCGCCTACGAGCAGTACTTC.

This rearrangement joins TRBV19 to TRBJ2-1; the D is unclear. Germline values: CDR1 LNHDA, CDR2 SQIVND (reference sequence). CDR3 length equals 17 residues. Trimming stripped 1 base from V and 6 bases from J, with 19 bases between. The CDR3 is CASSIGAIRWDGNEQFF. Here the CDR3 DNA reads TGTGCCAGTAGTATAGGGGCAATAAGATGGGATGGCAATGAGCAGTTCTTC.

This clone occurred a few times. The chain has TRBV2 and TRBJ1-1; maybe TRBD1 (6 bases). Germline-derived CDR1 and CDR2 are SNHLY and FYNNEI. The CDR3 loop spans 14 amino acids. Trimming stripped 4 bases from V and 5 bases from J, with 14 bases between. The CDR3 DNA sequence: TGTGCCAGCAGTGTTGGGACAAGTGGGACTGAAGCTTTCTTT. This translates into CASSVGTSGTEAFF.